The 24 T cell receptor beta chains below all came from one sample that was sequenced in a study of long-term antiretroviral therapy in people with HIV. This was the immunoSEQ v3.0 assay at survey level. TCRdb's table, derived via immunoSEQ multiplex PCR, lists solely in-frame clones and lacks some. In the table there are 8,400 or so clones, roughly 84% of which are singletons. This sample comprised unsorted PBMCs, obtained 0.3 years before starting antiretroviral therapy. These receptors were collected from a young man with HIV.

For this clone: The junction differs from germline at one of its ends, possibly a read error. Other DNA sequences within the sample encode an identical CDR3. CDR3 amino acids: CASSFGRGSYGYTF. DNA of the CDR3: TGTGCTAGCAGCTTCGGCAGGGGGTCATATGGCTACACCTTC. The rearrangement links TRBV7-2 to TRBJ1-2, with 7 bases matching TRBD1. Germline CDR1 and CDR2: SGHTA and FQGNSA. There are 14 residues in the CDR3. Full variable domain (rest looked up from reference TRBV7-2 and TRBJ1-2): GAGVSQSPSNKVTEKGKDVELRCDPISGHTALYWYRQSLGQGLEFLIYFQGNSAPDKSGLPSDRFSAERTGGSVSTLTIQRTQQEDSAVYLCASSFGRGSYGYTFGSGTRLTVV.

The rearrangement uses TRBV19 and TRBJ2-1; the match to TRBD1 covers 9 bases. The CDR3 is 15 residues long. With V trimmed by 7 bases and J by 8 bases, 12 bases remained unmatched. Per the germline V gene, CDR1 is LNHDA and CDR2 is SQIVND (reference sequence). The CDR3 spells CASTSGQGSFDEQFF. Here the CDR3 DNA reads TGTGCCAGTACCTCGGGACAGGGTTCCTTCGATGAGCAGTTCTTC.

This CDR3 is CASKRGVQETQYF. The CDR3, as DNA: TGCGCCAGCAAACGGGGGGTCCAAGAGACCCAGTACTTC. The rearrangement joins TRBV5-1 to TRBJ2-5; 7 nucleotides line up with TRBD2. J lost 1 base, V lost 6 bases, and 3 bases had no gene match. The CDR3 totals 13 residues. The V gene's germline CDR1 is SGHRS and CDR2 YFSETQ.

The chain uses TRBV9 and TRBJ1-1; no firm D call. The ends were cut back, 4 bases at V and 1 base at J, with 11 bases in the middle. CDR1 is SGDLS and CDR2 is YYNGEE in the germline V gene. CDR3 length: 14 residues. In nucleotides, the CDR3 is TGTGCCAGCAGCAAGCGAGAGGGGAACACTGAAGCTTTCTTT. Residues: CASSKREGNTEAFF.

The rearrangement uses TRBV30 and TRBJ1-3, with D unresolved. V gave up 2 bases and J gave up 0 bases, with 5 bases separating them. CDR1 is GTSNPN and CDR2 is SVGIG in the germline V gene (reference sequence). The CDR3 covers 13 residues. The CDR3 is CAWSTPSGNTIYF. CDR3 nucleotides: TGTGCCTGGAGTACCCCCTCTGGAAACACCATATATTTT. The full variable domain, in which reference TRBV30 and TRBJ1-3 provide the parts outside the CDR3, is SQTIHQWPATLVQPVGSPLSLECTVEGTSNPNLYWYRQAAGRGLQLLFYSVGIGQISSEVPQNLSASRPQDRQFILSSKKLLLSDSGFYLCAWSTPSGNTIYFGEGSWLTVV.

The CDR3 nucleotides read TGTGCCAGCAGTTACTCCGGACAGGAATCCTACGAGCAGTACTTC. Encoded protein: CASSYSGQESYEQYF. The gene calls are TRBV6-5 and TRBJ2-7; 7 bases agree with TRBD1. Germline V lookup: CDR1 MNHEY, CDR2 SVGAGI. V shed 0 bases, J shed 1 base, and the junction held 3 bases outside the gene matches. The CDR3 loop spans 15 amino acids.

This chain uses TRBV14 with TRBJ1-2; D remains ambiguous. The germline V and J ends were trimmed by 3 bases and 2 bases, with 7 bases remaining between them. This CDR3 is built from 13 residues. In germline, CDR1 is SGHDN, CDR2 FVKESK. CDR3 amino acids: CASSHDVNYGYTF. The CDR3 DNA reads TGTGCCAGCAGCCATGATGTGAACTATGGCTACACCTTC.

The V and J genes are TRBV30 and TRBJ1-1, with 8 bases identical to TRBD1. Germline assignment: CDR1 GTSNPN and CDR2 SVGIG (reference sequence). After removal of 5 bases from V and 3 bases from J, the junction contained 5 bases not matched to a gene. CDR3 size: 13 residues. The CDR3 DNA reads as TGTGCCTGGCTTAGGACAGGGTACACTGAAGCTTTCTTT. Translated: CAWLRTGYTEAFF.

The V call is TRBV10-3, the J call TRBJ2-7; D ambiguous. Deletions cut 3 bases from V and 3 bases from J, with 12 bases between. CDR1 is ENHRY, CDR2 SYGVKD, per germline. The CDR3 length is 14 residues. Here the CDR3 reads CAISDRASHYEQYF. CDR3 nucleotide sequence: TGTGCCATCAGTGATAGGGCTTCCCACTACGAGCAGTACTTC.

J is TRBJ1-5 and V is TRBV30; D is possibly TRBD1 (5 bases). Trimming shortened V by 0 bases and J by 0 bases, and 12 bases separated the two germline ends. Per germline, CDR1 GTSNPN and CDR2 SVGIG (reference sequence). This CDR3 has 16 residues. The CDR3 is CAWSVTGSYSNQPQHF. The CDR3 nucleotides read TGTGCCTGGAGTGTAACAGGCTCTTATAGCAATCAGCCCCAGCATTTT.

CDR3 amino acids: CSVWQGTGELFF. In nucleotides, the CDR3 is TGCAGCGTTTGGCAGGGCACCGGGGAGCTGTTTTTT. The genes are TRBV29-1 and TRBJ2-2; possibly TRBD1 for D (5 bases). The CDR3 consists of 12 residues. Trimming stripped 5 bases from V and 4 bases from J, with 8 bases between. Germline loops: CDR1 SQVTM, CDR2 ANQGSEA.

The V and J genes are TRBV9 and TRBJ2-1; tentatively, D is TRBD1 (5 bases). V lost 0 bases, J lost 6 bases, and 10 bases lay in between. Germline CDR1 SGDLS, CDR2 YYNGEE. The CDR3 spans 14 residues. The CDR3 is CASSVDNRPNEQFF. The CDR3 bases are TGTGCCAGCAGCGTAGACAACAGGCCCAATGAGCAGTTCTTC.

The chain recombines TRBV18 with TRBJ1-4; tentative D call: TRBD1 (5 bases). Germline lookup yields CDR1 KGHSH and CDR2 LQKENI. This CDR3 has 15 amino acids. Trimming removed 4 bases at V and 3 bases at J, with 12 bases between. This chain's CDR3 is CASSRSGNSNEKLFF. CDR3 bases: TGTGCCAGCTCACGCTCAGGGAACTCTAATGAAAAACTGTTTTTT.

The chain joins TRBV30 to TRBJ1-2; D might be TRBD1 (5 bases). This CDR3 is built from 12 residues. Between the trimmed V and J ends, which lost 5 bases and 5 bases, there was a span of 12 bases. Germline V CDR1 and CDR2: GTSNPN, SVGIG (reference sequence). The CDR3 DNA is TGTGCCTGGTGGGACTTCAAATATGGCTACACCTTC. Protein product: CAWWDFKYGYTF.

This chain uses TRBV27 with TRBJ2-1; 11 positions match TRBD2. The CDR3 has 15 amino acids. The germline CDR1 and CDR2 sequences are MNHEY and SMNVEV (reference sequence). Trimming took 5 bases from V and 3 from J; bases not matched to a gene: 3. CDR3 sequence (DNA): TGTGCCAGCAGTATAGCGGGGGGGCTCTACAATGAGCAGTTCTTC. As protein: CASSIAGGLYNEQFF.

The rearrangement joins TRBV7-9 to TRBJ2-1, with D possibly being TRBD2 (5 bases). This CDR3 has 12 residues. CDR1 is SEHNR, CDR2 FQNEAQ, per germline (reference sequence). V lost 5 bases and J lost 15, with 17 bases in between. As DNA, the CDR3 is TGTGCCAGCAGCCCGGACCGAGGGAGACCGTTCTTC. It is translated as CASSPDRGRPFF.

The CDR3 DNA is TGTGCCAGTACCGCCCGGCGGGGGAACACTGAAGCTTTCTTT. The encoded protein is CASTARRGNTEAFF. The chain employs TRBV19 and TRBJ1-1; D unresolved. The CDR3 runs to 14 residues. V was cut by 7 bases and J by 1 base, with 13 bases left in between. Germline assignment: CDR1 LNHDA and CDR2 SQIVND (reference sequence). Full variable domain (remainder filled in from reference TRBV19 and TRBJ1-1): DGGITQSPKYLFRKEGQNVTLSCEQNLNHDAMYWYRQDPGQGLRLIYYSQIVNDFQKGDIAEGYSVSREKKESFPLTVTSAQKNPTAFYLCASTARRGNTEAFFGQGTRLTVV.

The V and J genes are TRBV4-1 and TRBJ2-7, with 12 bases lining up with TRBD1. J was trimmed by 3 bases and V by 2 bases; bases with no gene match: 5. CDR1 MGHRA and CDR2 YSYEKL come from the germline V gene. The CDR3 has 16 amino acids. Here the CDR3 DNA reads TGCGCCAGCAGCCAACCCGGGACAGGGGGCATCTACGAGCAGTACTTC. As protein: CASSQPGTGGIYEQYF.

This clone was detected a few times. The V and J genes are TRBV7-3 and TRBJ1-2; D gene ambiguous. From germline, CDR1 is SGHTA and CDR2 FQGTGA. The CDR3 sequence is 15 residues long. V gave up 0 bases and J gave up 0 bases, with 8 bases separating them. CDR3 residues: CASSLTGGANYGYTF. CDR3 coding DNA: TGTGCCAGCAGCTTAACGGGTGGAGCTAACTATGGCTACACCTTC.

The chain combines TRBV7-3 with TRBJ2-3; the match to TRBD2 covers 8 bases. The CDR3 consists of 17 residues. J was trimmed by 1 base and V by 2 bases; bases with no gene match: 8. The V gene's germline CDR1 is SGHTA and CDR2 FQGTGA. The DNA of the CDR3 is TGTGCCAGCAGCTTAGCGGGGGGCGCGTCTGGCACAGATACGCAGTATTTT. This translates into CASSLAGGASGTDTQYF.

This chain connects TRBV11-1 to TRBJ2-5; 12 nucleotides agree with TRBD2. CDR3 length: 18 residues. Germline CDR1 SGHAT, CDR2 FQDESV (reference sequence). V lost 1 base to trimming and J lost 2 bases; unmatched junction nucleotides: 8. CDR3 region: CASSLGTSGGPGQETQYF. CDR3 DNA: TGTGCCAGCAGCTTAGGCACTAGCGGGGGGCCGGGGCAAGAGACCCAGTACTTC.

The CDR3 protein is CASSQDGGTRDTQYF. CDR3 coding DNA: TGCGCCAGCAGCCAAGACGGCGGGACTAGGGATACGCAGTATTTT. J is TRBJ2-3 and V is TRBV4-3; 8 bases match TRBD2. Germline lookup yields CDR1 LGHNA and CDR2 YSLEER. V lost 0 bases to trimming and J lost 6 bases; unmatched junction nucleotides: 5. The CDR3 is 15 residues long.

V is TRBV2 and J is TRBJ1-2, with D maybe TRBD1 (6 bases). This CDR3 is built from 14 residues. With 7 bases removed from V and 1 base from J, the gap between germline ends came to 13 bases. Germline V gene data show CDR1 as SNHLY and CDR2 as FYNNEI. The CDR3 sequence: CASTRGGSNYGYTF. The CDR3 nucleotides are TGTGCCAGCACGCGGGGGGGCAGTAACTATGGCTACACCTTC.

DNA for the CDR3: TGTGCCAGCAGCTTTAGCCAGAACACTGAAGCTTTCTTT. The encoded protein is CASSFSQNTEAFF. The genes are TRBV5-4 and TRBJ1-1; D is unclear. The V gene's germline CDR1 is SGHNT and CDR2 YYREEE (reference sequence). Trimming shortened V by 2 bases and J by 1 base, and 6 bases separated the two germline ends. CDR3 length: 13 amino acids.